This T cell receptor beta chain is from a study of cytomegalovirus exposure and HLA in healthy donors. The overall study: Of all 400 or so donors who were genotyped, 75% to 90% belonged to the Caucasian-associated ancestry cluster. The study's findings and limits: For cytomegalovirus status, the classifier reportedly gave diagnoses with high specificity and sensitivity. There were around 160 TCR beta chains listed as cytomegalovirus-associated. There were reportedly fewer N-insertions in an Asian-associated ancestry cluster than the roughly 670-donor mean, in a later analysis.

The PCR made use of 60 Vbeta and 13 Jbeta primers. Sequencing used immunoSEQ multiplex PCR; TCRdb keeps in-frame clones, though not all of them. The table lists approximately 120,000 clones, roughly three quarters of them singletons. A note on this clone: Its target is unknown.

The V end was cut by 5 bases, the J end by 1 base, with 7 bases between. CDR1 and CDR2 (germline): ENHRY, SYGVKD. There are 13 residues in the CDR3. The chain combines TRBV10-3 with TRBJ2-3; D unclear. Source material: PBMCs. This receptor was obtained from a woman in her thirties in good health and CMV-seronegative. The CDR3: CAISNPGTDTQYF. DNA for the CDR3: TGTGCCATCAGTAACCCAGGCACAGATACGCAGTATTTT.